Described below is a single TCR beta chain sequence and its context. Its antigen remains unidentified. From germline, CDR1 is SQVTM and CDR2 ANQGSEA. The V end lost 6 bases, the J end lost 1 base, and 10 bases lay between the germline ends. This CDR3 contains 14 residues. This sample is part of a study of cytomegalovirus exposure and HLA in healthy donors. Study observations and caveats: Accurate HLA-A and HLA-B prediction from TCR beta sequences was reported for most subjects.

The PCR ran on 60 Vbeta and 13 Jbeta primers. Assay used: immunoSEQ multiplex PCR; TCRdb lists only in-frame clones, some missing. The table lists some 130,000 clones, over 65% of them singletons, with 1.8% in the top ten. The sequencing input was PBMCs. The source is a female donor in good health and CMV-seropositive. The gene calls are TRBV29-1 and TRBJ2-6; tentatively, D is TRBD2 (7 bases). CDR3 protein: CSVGGRSGANVLTF. DNA of the CDR3: TGCAGCGTCGGGGGGCGATCTGGGGCCAACGTCCTGACTTTC.